This T cell receptor beta chain was identified during a study of T cells in lung cancer brain metastases. Study in general: No interval therapy was given to eighteen of the 20 patients.

This CDR3 comprises 15 residues. The V gene lost 1 base and the J gene lost 1 base, with 10 bases spanning the gap. Study results and limitations: Paired lesions shared few clones; most were lesion-specific (mean Morisita about 0.23). Effects of preoperative corticosteroids on T cell infiltration in brain metastases could not be controlled. Paired primaries held more unique productive clones than brain metastases (median approximately 4,500 versus 1,500).

Clones were read by immunoSEQ multiplex PCR, and TCRdb kept only the in-frame ones, dropping some. The sample consists of 5,000 to 6,500 clones, 70% to 90% of them appearing once. To note about this clone: Its antigen is as yet unknown.

The rearrangement uses TRBV23-1 and TRBJ1-1, with unresolved D. TRBV23-1 qualifies as an ORF whose function is uncertain. This sequence was found in a man aged 70-80 years with non-small cell lung cancer. The sequenced material came from tumor tissue from the primary lung tumor. The CDR3 DNA reads as TGCGCCAGCAGTCAATACGGCAGGAGGAACACTGAAGCTTTCTTT. Translating it yields CASSQYGRRNTEAFF.